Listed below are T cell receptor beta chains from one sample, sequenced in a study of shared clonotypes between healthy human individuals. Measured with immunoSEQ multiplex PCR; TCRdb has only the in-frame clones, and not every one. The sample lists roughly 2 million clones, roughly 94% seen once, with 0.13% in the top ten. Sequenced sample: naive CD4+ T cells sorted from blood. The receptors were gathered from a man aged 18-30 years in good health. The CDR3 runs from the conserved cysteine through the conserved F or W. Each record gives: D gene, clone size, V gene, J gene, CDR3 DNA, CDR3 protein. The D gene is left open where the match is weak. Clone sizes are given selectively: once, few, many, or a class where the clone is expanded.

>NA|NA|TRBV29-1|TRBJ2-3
TGCAGCGTTGCAGCGACTTCAGATACGCAGTATTTT
CSVAATSDTQYF
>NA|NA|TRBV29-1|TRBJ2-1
TGCAGCGCTCAAGGCTCAGGAAAAGGAAATGAGCAGTTCTTC
CSAQGSGKGNEQFF
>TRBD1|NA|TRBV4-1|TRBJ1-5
TGCGCCAGCAGCCAGGCCTCCGGGACAGGGGCCGCCAGCAATCAGCCCCAGCATTTT
CASSQASGTGAASNQPQHF
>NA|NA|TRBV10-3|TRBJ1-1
TGTGCCATCAGTGAGACCGGGAGGCCCTCTGAAGCTTTCTTT
CAISETGRPSEAFF
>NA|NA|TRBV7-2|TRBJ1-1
TGTGCCAGCAGCGACCAGGGTAAAAAAGCTTTCTTT
CASSDQGKKAFF
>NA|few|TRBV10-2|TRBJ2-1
TGCGCCAGCAGTGAGTCGACAGGCTACAATGAGCAGTTCTTC
CASSESTGYNEQFF
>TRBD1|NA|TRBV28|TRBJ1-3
TGTGCCAGCAGTCCAGGACAGGGTGTTGGAAACACCATATATTTT
CASSPGQGVGNTIYF
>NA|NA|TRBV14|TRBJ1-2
TGTGCCAGCAGCCAAGATTGGTATGGCTACACCTTC
CASSQDWYGYTF
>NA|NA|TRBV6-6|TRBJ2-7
TGTGCCAGCAGTTACTCGGGCGCACCAAACGAGCAGTACTTC
CASSYSGAPNEQYF
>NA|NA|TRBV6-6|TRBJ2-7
TGTGCCAGCCTCCGGACTCCATCCTACGAGCAGTACTTC
CASLRTPSYEQYF
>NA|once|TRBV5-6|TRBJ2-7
TGTGCCAGCAGCTTGGCCGGTCTCCCCGGGGGTTGGGAGCAGTACTTC
CASSLAGLPGGWEQYF
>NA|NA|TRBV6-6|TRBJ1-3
TGTGCCAGCAGTGCTAACTTGGGGATGGGGGCCAACACCATATATTTT
CASSANLGMGANTIYF
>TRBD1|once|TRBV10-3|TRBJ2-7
TGTGCCATCAGTAGGGGGACAGGGAACGAGCAGTACTTC
CAISRGTGNEQYF
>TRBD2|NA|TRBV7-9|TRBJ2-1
TGTGCCAGCAGCCTCGACCCTAGCGGTTTTTACAATGAGCAGTTCTTC
CASSLDPSGFYNEQFF
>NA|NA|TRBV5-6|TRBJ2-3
TGTGCCAGCAGCGCTGCGAATACGCAGTATTTT
CASSAANTQYF
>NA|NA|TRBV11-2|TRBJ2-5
TGTGCCAGCAGCCAACCTTCCCCCGAGACCCAGTACTTC
CASSQPSPETQYF
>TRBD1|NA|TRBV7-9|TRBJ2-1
TGTGCCAGCAGCCGGGACAGGGGGAAGGATGAGCAGTTCTTC
CASSRDRGKDEQFF
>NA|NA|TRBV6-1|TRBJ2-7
TGTGCCAGCAGTGAAGCGGGACTTATATACGAGCAGTACTTC
CASSEAGLIYEQYF
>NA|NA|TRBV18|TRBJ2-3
TGTGCCAGCTCACCACCGAGGCGGGAAAACACAGATACGCAGTATTTT
CASSPPRRENTDTQYF
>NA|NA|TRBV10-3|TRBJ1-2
TGTGCCACCCCGCGGACGGCAGGGTGGAACTATGGCTACACCTTC
CATPRTAGWNYGYTF
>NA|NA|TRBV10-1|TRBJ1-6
TGCGCCAGCAGTGAGTCGGGGAATTCACCCCTCCACTTT
CASSESGNSPLHF
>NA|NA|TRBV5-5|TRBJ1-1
TGTGCCAGCAGTTCCCTTTATAGGGAGAACACTGAAGCTTTCTTT
CASSSLYRENTEAFF
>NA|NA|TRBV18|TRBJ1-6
TGTGCCAGCTCACCACTGCCGGACCTCTATAATTCACCCCTCCACTTT
CASSPLPDLYNSPLHF
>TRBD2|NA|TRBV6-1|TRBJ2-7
TGTGCCAGCAGTGGGTCTAGCGGGGGGGCGAGCTCCTACGAGCAGTACTTC
CASSGSSGGASSYEQYF
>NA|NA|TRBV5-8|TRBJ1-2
TGTGCCAGCAGCTTAAGGACAGCTCCGGAGGGCTATGGCTACACCTTC
CASSLRTAPEGYGYTF
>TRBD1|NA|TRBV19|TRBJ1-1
TGTGCCAGTGGGGGACAGTGGAACACTGAAGCTTTCTTT
CASGGQWNTEAFF
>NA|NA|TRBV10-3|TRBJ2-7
TGTGCCATCCGACACGGGGACTCCTACGAGCAGTACTTC
CAIRHGDSYEQYF
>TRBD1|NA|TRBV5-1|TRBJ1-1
TGCGCCAGCAGCTTGGGGACAGGGCTGAACACTGAAGCTTTCTTT
CASSLGTGLNTEAFF
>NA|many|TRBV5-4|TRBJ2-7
TGTGCCAGCAGACCACAGACGGGCCCGAGCTCCTACGAGCAGTACTTC
CASRPQTGPSSYEQYF
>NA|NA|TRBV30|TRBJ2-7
TGTGCCTGGAGCATCCAGGGTTACGAGCAGTACTTC
CAWSIQGYEQYF
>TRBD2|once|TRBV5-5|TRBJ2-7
TGTGCCAGCAGTCCCGGACTAGCACGCGAGCAGTACTTC
CASSPGLAREQYF
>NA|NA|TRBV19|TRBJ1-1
TGTGCCAGTAGTATACTCCCCGGGGCTATGAACACTGAAGCTTTCTTT
CASSILPGAMNTEAFF
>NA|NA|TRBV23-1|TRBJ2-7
TGCGCCAGCAGTCTACCCGGGACCCGTTACGAGCAGTACTTC
CASSLPGTRYEQYF
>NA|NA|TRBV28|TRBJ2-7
TGTGCCAGCAGTCCTCGGACAGATTCCTACGAGCAGTACTTC
CASSPRTDSYEQYF
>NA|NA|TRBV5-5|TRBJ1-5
TGTGCCAGCAGCTCCGGCCCGGGCAAATCTCAGCCCCAGCATTTT
CASSSGPGKSQPQHF
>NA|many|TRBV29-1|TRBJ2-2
TGCAGCGTTGAAGTATCGGGGGACAACACCGGGGAGCTGTTTTTT
CSVEVSGDNTGELFF
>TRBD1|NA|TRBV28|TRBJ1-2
TGTGCCAGCAGTCGCGGGACAGGGTCCTATGGCTACACCTTC
CASSRGTGSYGYTF
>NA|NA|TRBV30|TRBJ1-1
TGTGCCTGGAGCCAGCCGAACACTGAAGCTTTCTTT
CAWSQPNTEAFF
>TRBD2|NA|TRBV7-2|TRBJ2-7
TGTGCCAGCAGCTTAGCGGCAGCGGGACCCTCCTACGAGCAGTACTTC
CASSLAAAGPSYEQYF
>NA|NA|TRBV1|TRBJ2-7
TGCACCAGCAGCCAAGATGGGCTAGCGGGAGGCCTAAGCTCCTACGAGCAGTACTTC
CTSSQDGLAGGLSSYEQYF